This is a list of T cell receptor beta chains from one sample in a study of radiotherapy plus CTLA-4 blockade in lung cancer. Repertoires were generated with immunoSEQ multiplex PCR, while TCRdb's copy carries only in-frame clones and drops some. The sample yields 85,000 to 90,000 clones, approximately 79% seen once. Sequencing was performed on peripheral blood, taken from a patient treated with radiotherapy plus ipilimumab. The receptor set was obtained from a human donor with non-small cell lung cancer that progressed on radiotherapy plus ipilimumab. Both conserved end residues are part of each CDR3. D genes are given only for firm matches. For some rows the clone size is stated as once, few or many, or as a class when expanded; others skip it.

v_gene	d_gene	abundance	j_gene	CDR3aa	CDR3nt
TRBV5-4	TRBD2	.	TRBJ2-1	CASSLGEAGLDEQFF	TGTGCCAGCAGCTTAGGGGAAGCGGGGTTAGATGAGCAGTTCTTC
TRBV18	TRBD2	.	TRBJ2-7	CASSYAGTSNYEQYF	TGTGCCAGCTCGTACGCCGGGACTAGCAACTACGAGCAGTACTTC
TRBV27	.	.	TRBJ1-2	CASSLRQPGYGYTF	TGTGCCAGCAGTTTGCGACAGCCCGGCTATGGCTACACCTTC
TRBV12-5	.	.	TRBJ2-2	CASGLSELGTTGELFF	TGTGCTAGTGGCCTATCCGAGTTGGGTACGACCGGGGAGCTGTTTTTT
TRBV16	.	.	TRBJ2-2	CASSTGQLTGELFF	TGTGCCAGCAGCACAGGTCAGCTCACCGGGGAGCTGTTTTTT
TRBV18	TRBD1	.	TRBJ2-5	CASSPPGQGVWETQYF	TGTGCCAGCTCACCACCGGGACAGGGGGTCTGGGAGACCCAGTACTTC
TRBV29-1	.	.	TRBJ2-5	CSVVGVPETQYF	TGCAGCGTTGTTGGGGTACCGGAGACCCAGTACTTC
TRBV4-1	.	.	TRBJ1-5	CASSQDRRTNQPQHF	TGCGCCAGCAGCCAAGATCGCAGGACCAATCAGCCCCAGCATTTT
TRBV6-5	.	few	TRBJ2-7	CASSRGTPEQYF	TGTGCCAGCAGTCGCGGGACACCCGAGCAGTACTTC
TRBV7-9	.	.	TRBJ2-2	CASSRLTSRRSNTGELFF	TGTGCCAGCAGCCGACTTACCAGTAGACGATCGAACACCGGGGAGCTGTTTTTT
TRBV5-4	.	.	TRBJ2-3	CASSLDTDTQYF	TGTGCCAGCAGCCTTGACACAGATACGCAGTATTTT